The present T cell receptor beta chain was sequenced within a study of somatic mutations in cytotoxic T cells in rheumatoid arthritis. V was clipped by 5 bases and J by 11 bases, with 19 bases between them. Germline V CDR1 and CDR2: LNHDA, SQIVND (reference sequence). This CDR3 is built from 14 residues. The assay was immunoSEQ multiplex PCR, and TCRdb's table has in-frame clones only and misses some. The table lists about 20,000 clones, over 80% of them singletons. Each population, CD4+ and CD8+ cells, was isolated by positive magnetic bead selection and checked for purity by flow cytometry. The sequencing input was CD8+ T cells sorted from blood. The sequence was obtained from an adult with rheumatoid arthritis. The V and J genes are TRBV19 and TRBJ1-5; possibly TRBD1 for D (6 bases). The DNA for the CDR3 is TGTGCCAGTAGTCCGGGCGGGGGCTATGTGGCCCAGCATTTT. Its protein is CASSPGGGYVAQHF.